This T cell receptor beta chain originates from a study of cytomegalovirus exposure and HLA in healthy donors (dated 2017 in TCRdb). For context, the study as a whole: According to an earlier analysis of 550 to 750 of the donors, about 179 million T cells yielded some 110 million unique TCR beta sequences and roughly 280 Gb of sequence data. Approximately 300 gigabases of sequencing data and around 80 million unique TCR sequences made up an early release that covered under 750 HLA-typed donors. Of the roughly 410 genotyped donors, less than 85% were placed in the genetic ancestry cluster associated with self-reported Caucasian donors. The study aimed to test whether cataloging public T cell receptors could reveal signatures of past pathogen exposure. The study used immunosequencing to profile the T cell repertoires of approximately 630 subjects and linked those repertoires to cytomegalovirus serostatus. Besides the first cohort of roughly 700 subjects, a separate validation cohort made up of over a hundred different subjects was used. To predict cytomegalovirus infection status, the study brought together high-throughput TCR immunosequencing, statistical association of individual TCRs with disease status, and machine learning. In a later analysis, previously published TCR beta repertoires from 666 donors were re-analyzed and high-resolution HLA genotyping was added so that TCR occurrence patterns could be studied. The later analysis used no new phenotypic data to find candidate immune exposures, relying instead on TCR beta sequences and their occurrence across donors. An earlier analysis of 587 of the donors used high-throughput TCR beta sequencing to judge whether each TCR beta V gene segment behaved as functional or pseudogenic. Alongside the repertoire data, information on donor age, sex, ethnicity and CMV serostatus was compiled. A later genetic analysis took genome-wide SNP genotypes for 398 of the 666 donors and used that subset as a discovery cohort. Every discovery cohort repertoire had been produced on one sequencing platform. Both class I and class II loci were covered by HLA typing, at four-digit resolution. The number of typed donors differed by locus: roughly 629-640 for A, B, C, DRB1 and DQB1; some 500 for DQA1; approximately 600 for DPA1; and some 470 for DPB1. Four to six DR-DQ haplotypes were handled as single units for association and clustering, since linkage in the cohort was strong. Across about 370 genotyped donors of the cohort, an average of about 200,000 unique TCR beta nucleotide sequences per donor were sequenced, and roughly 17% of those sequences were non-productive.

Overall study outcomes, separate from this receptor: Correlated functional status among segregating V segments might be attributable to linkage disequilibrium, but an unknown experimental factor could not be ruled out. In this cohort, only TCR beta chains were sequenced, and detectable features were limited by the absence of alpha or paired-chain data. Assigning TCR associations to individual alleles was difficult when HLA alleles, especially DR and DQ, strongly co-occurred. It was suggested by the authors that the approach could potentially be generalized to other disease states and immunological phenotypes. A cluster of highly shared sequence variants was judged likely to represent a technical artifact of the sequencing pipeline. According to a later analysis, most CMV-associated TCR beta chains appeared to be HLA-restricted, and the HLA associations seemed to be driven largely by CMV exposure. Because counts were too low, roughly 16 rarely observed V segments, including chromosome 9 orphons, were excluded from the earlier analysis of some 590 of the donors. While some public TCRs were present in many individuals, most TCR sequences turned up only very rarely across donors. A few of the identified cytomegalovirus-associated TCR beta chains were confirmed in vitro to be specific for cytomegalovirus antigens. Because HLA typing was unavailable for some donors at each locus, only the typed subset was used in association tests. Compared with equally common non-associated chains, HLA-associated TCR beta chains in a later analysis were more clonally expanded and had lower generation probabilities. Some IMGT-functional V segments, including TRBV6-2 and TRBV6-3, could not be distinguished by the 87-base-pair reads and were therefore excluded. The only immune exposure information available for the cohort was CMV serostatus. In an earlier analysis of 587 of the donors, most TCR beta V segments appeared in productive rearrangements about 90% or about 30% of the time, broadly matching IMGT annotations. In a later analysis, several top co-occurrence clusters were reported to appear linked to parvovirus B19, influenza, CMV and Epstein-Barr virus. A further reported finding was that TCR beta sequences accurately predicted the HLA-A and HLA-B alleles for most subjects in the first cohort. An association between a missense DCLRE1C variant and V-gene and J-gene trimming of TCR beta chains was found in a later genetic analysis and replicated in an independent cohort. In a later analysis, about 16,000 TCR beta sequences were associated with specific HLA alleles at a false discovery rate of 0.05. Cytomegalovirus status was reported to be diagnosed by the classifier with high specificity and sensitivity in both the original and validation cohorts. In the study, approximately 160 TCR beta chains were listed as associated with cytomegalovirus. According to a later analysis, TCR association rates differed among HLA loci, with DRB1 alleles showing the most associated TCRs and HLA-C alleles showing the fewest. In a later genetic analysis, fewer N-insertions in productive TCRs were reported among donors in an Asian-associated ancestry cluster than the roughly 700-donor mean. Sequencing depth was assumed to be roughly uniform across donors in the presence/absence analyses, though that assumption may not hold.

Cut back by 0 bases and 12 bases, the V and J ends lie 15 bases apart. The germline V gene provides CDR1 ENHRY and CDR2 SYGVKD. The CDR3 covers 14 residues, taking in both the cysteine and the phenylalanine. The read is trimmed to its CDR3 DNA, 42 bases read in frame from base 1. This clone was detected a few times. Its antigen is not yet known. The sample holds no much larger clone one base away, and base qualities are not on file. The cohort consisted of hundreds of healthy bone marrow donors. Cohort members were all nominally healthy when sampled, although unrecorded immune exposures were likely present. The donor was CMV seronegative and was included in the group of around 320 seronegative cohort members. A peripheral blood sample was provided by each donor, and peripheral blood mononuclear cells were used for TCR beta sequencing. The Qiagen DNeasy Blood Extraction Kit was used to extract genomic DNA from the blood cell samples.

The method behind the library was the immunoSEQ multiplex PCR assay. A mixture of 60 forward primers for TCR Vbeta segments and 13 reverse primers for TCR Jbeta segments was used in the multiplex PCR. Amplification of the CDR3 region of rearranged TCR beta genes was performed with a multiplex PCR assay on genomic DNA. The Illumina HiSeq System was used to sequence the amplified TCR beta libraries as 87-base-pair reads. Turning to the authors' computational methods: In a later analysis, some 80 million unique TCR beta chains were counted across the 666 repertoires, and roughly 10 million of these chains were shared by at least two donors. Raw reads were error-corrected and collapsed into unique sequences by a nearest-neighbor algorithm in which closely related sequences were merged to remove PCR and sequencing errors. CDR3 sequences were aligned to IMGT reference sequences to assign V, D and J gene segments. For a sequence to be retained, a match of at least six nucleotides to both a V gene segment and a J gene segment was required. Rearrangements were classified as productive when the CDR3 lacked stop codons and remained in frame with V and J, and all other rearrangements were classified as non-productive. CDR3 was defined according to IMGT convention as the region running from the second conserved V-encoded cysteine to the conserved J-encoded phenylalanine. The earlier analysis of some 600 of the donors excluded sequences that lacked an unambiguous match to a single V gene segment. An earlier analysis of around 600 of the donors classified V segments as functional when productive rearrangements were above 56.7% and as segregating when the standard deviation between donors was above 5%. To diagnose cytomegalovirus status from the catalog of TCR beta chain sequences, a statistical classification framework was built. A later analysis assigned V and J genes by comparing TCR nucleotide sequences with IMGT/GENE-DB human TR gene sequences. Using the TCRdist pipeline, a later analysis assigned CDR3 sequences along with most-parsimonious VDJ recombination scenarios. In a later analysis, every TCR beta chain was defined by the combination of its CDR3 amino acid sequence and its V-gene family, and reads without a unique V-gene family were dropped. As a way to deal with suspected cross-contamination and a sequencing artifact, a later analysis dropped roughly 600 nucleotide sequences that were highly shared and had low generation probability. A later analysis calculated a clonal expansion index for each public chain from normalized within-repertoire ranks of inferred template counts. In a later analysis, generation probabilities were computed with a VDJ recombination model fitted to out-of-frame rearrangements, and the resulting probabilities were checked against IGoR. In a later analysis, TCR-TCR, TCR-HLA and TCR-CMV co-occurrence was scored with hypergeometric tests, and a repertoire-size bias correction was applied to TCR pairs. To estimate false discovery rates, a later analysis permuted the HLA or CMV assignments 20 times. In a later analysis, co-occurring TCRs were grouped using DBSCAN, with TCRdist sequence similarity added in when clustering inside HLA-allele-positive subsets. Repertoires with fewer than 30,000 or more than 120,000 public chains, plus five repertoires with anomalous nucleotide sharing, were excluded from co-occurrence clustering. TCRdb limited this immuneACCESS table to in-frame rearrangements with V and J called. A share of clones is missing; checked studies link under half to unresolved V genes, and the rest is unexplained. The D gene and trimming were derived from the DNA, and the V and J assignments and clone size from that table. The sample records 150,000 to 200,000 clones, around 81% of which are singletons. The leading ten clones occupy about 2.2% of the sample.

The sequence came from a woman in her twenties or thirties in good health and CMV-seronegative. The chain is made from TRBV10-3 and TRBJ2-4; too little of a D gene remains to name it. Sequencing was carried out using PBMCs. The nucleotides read TGTGCCATCAGTGAGTCTGAGGTTAGTGGCAGTCAGTACTTC. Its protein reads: CAISESEVSGSQYF.